This paragraph covers one T cell receptor (beta chain) sequence. The sample holds one count of this clone. No antigen is known for it. The input lacks base qualities; no much larger clone sits a single base away. In total, roughly 670 healthy bone marrow donors made up the cohort. Cohort members were all nominally healthy when sampled, although unrecorded immune exposures were likely present. The donor was CMV seronegative and belonged to the group of 352 seronegative cohort members. Each donor provided a peripheral blood sample, and peripheral blood mononuclear cells were used for TCR beta sequencing. The Qiagen DNeasy Blood Extraction Kit was used to extract genomic DNA from the blood cell samples. This specimen belongs to a study of cytomegalovirus exposure and HLA in healthy donors (dated by TCRdb to about 2017). With regard to the full study: According to an earlier analysis of a few hundred of the donors, about 170 million T cells yielded roughly 100 million unique TCR beta sequences and 276 Gb of sequence data. The number of typed donors differed by locus: roughly 629-640 for A, B, C, DRB1 and DQB1; roughly 510 for DQA1; approximately 610 for DPA1; and roughly 450 for DPB1. Genome-wide SNP genotypes for about 65% of the roughly 700 donors were used in a later genetic analysis, which treated that subset as a discovery cohort. Class I and class II HLA loci were covered by the typing at four-digit resolution. To predict cytomegalovirus infection status, the study combined high-throughput TCR immunosequencing, statistical association of individual TCRs with disease status, and machine learning. To decide whether each TCR beta V gene segment behaved as functional or pseudogenic, an earlier analysis of some 600 of the donors relied on high-throughput TCR beta sequencing. Rather than using new phenotypic data, the later analysis identified candidate immune exposures from TCR beta sequences and from how often those sequences occurred across donors. A later analysis re-examined previously published TCR beta repertoires from about 700 donors and added high-resolution HLA genotyping to investigate patterns of TCR occurrence. Roughly 300 gigabases of sequencing data and 70 million to 100 million unique TCR sequences were included in an early release covering around 600 HLA-typed donors. All discovery cohort repertoires had been generated using a single sequencing platform. Of the 300 to 450 genotyped donors, less than 90% were placed in the genetic ancestry cluster associated with self-reported Caucasian donors. The study aimed to test whether cataloging public T cell receptors could reveal signatures of past pathogen exposure. On average, around 240,000 unique TCR beta nucleotide sequences were sequenced per donor among 398 genotyped donors of the cohort, with roughly a sixth of those sequences being non-productive. In addition to the first cohort of 650 to 750 subjects, a separate validation cohort of over 90 different subjects was used. Using immunosequencing, the study profiled T cell repertoires from around 670 subjects and related those repertoires to cytomegalovirus serostatus. Donor age, sex, ethnicity and CMV serostatus were collected together with the repertoire data. Roughly five DR-DQ haplotypes were handled as single units for association and clustering, since linkage in the cohort was strong. The research as a whole found: The presence/absence analyses assumed that sequencing depth was roughly uniform across donors, and that assumption may not be true. Linkage disequilibrium might explain the correlated functional status among segregating V segments, but an unknown experimental factor could not be excluded. A later analysis found that most CMV-associated TCR beta chains appeared HLA-restricted, with HLA associations seemingly driven largely by CMV exposure. Compared with equally common non-associated chains, HLA-associated TCR beta chains in a later analysis were more clonally expanded and had lower generation probabilities. The 87-base-pair reads could not distinguish some IMGT-functional V segments, including TRBV6-2 and TRBV6-3, so those segments were excluded. In a later analysis, the rate of TCR association differed among HLA loci, with DRB1 alleles having the most associated TCRs and HLA-C alleles having the fewest. Only TCR beta chains were sequenced in this cohort, and the absence of alpha or paired-chain data limited detectable features. The authors suggested that the approach could potentially be extended to other disease states and immunological phenotypes. Three of the identified cytomegalovirus-associated TCR beta chains were confirmed in vitro to be specific for cytomegalovirus antigens. Several of the top co-occurrence clusters appeared to be linked to parvovirus B19, influenza, CMV and Epstein-Barr virus, according to a later analysis. V-gene and J-gene trimming of TCR beta chains was associated with a missense DCLRE1C variant in a later genetic analysis, and the association was replicated in an independent cohort. Most TCR sequences were seen in very few donors, while some public TCRs were found in many individuals. A cluster of highly shared sequence variants was judged likely to be a technical artifact of the sequencing pipeline. Broadly in line with IMGT annotations, most TCR beta V segments showed up in productive rearrangements about 87% or about 30% of the time in an earlier analysis of some 590 of the donors. The study listed 164 TCR beta chains as associated with cytomegalovirus. A later analysis associated some 17,000 TCR beta sequences with specific HLA alleles at a false discovery rate of 0.05. When HLA alleles, especially DR and DQ, strongly co-occurred, TCR associations were difficult to assign to individual alleles. For the cohort, immune exposure information was limited to CMV serostatus. Compared with the approximately 700-donor mean, donors in an Asian-associated ancestry cluster had fewer N-insertions in productive TCRs, according to a later genetic analysis. HLA typing was unavailable for some donors at each locus, so association tests used only the typed subset. A further reported finding was that TCR beta sequences accurately predicted the HLA-A and HLA-B alleles for most subjects in the first cohort. Because counts were too low, approximately 18 rarely observed V segments, including chromosome 9 orphons, were excluded from the earlier analysis of 587 of the donors. The classifier was reported to diagnose cytomegalovirus status with high specificity and sensitivity in both the original cohort and the validation cohort.

Its CDR3 holds 14 amino acids, cysteine through phenylalanine. Only the CDR3 DNA is retained, 42 bases long and in frame from the first base. The junction carries 14 bases between V and J, which are trimmed by 1 base and 8 bases respectively. In the germline V gene (reference sequence), CDR1 corresponds to SEHNR and CDR2 to FQNEAQ. The method behind the library was the immunoSEQ multiplex PCR assay. A mixture of 60 forward primers for TCR Vbeta segments and 13 reverse primers for TCR Jbeta segments was used in the multiplex PCR. Amplification of the CDR3 region of rearranged TCR beta genes was performed with a multiplex PCR assay on genomic DNA. The Illumina HiSeq System was used to sequence the amplified TCR beta libraries as 87-base-pair reads. In the authors' own workflow: A later analysis tallied tens of millions of unique TCR beta chains across the approximately 670 repertoires, and about 12 million of those chains were shared by two or more donors. To remove PCR and sequencing errors, raw reads were error-corrected and collapsed into unique sequences using a nearest-neighbor algorithm that merged closely related sequences. CDR3 sequences were aligned to IMGT reference sequences to assign V, D and J gene segments. For a sequence to be retained, a match of at least six nucleotides was required to both a V gene segment and a J gene segment. A rearrangement was called productive if the CDR3 had no stop codons and remained in frame with V and J, and every other rearrangement was called non-productive. CDR3 was defined by IMGT convention, running from the second conserved V-encoded cysteine to the conserved J-encoded phenylalanine. The earlier analysis of 587 of the donors excluded sequences that lacked an unambiguous match to a single V gene segment. An earlier analysis of 450 to 650 of the donors called V segments functional above 56.7% productive rearrangements and segregating when the between-donor standard deviation exceeded 5%. A statistical classification framework was developed to diagnose cytomegalovirus status using the catalog of TCR beta chain sequences. In a later analysis, V and J genes were assigned by comparing TCR nucleotide sequences against IMGT/GENE-DB human TR gene sequences. The TCRdist pipeline was used in a later analysis to assign CDR3 sequences and most-parsimonious VDJ recombination scenarios. In a later analysis, each TCR beta chain was defined by its CDR3 amino acid sequence together with its V-gene family, and reads lacking a unique V-gene family were excluded. A later analysis removed over 500 highly shared, low-generation-probability nucleotide sequences to deal with suspected cross-contamination and a sequencing artifact. In a later analysis, a clonal expansion index was calculated for each public chain from normalized within-repertoire ranks of inferred template counts. In a later analysis, generation probabilities were computed using a VDJ recombination model fitted to out-of-frame rearrangements, and the results were checked against IGoR. In a later analysis, TCR-TCR, TCR-HLA and TCR-CMV co-occurrence was scored with hypergeometric tests, and a repertoire-size bias correction was applied to TCR pairs. To estimate false discovery rates, a later analysis permuted the HLA or CMV assignments 20 times. A later analysis grouped co-occurring TCRs with DBSCAN, adding TCRdist sequence similarity when clustering within HLA-allele-positive subsets. Repertoires with fewer than 30,000 or more than 120,000 public chains were left out of co-occurrence clustering, as were about five repertoires with anomalous nucleotide sharing. TCRdb re-hosts the immuneACCESS table, in-frame sequences only. Its copies lack some clones; in the studies checked, an unresolved V gene accounts for under half of them, and the cause for the rest is not known. V, J and clone size derive from that table, while D and trimming were established from the DNA sequence. The sample yields about 140,000 clones; 80% were counted once. Roughly an eighth of the sample belongs to the ten largest clones.

The source is a woman aged 40-49 years in good health and CMV-seronegative. What was sequenced was PBMCs. The rearrangement joined TRBV7-9 to TRBJ1-1; matching of 6 bases hints at TRBD1 as the D gene. The DNA sequence is as follows: TGTGCCAGCAGCTTAGGGACAGTCTCCCCCGAAGCTTTCTTT. It encodes CASSLGTVSPEAFF.